This TCR beta chain emerged from a study of shared clonotypes between healthy human individuals. Study results and limitations: Sorted-subset samples were not fully sequenced, rarefaction indicated. Only a few donors were included, so the genetic and exposure-history diversity represented was limited.

About this clone: The antigen is unknown. Other DNA sequences in this sample translate to the same CDR3.

CD4+ cells underwent separation, giving CD45RA+ naive and CD45RA-negative memory subsets. Only in-frame clones appear in the TCRdb table, and some are missing; sequencing was by immunoSEQ multiplex PCR. Here the sample spans some 2.3 million clones, roughly 93% being singletons. Germline V gives CDR1 SGHRS, CDR2 YFSETQ. This CDR3 region has 16 residues. J was trimmed by 2 bases and V by 0 bases; bases with no gene match: 4. The chain joins TRBV5-1 to TRBJ2-1; 8 nucleotides align to TRBD2. The source is a man between 18 and 29 years old in good health. Some clones in this sample may be carry-over from other donors' samples. The sample taken for sequencing was naive CD4+ T cells from PBMCs. This sample's subset: CD45RA+ positively selected. The CDR3 spells CASSLDLAGTYNEQFF. The CDR3 region has the DNA TGCGCCAGCAGCTTGGATCTAGCGGGCACCTACAATGAGCAGTTCTTC.